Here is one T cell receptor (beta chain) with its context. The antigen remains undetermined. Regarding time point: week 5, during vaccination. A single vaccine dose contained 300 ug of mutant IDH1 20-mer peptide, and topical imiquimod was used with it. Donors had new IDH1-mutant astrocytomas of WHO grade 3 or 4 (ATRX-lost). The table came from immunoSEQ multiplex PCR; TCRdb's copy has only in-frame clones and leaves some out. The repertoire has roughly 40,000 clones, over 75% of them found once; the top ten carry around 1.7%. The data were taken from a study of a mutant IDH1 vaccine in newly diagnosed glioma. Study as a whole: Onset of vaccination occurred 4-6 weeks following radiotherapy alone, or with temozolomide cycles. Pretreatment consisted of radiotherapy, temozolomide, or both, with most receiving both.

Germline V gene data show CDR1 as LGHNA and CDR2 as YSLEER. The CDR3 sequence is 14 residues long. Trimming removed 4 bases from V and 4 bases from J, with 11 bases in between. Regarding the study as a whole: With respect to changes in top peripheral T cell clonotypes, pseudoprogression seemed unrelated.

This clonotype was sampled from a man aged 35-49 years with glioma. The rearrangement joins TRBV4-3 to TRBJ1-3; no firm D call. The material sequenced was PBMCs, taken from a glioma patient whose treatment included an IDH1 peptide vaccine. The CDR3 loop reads CASSPSRFGNTIYF. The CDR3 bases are TGCGCCAGCAGCCCCTCCAGATTCGGAAACACCATATATTTT.